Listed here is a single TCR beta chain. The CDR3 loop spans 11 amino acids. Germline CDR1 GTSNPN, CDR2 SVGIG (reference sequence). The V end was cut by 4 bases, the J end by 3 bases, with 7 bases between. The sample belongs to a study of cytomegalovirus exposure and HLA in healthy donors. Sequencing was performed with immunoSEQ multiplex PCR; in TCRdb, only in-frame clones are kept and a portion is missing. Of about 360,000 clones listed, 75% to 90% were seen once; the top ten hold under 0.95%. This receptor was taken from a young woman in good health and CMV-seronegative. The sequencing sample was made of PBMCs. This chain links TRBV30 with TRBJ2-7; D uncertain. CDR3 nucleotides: TGTGCCTGGACCACTGACTACGAGCAGTACTTC. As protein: CAWTTDYEQYF.